This paragraph covers one T cell receptor (beta chain) sequence. Its specificity is not known. These data come from a study of identical twins. The study's findings and limits: Reduced insertions were recorded for abundant cord blood beta clonotypes, with no such pattern in memory repertoires.

V was trimmed by 5 bases and J by 8 bases, leaving 15 bases between them. CDR3 length: 14 amino acids. Per germline, CDR1 SGHTA and CDR2 FQGNSA. MiXCR was run by TCRdb on the 5' RACE reads, yielding one entry per CDR3 protein. The profile shows 600,000 to 850,000 distinct CDR3 sequences, about 18% of them singletons. All of the donors were Caucasians in good health. Another study also made use of these data, one on T cells expressing NK-cell markers. That work contributes: Obtained from sorted CD3+CD56+NKG2C+, CD3+CD56+NKG2C- and CD3+CD56-NKG2C+ T cells were the TCR beta repertoires.

The chain recombines TRBV7-2 with TRBJ2-2, with TRBD2 as a possible D gene (5 bases). Material: PBMCs. The source of this sequence is a woman aged 18-29 years in good health. The CDR3 is CASSPLRTGGELFF. CDR3 coding DNA: TGTGCCAGCAGCCCCCTCCGTACGGGGGGGGAGCTGTTTTTT.